This TCR beta chain appears in the sequencing data of a study of shared clonotypes between healthy human individuals. This clone was detected many times. Different DNA sequences within this sample yield the same CDR3. The V end lost 2 bases, the J end lost 1 base, and 9 bases lay between the germline ends. The CDR3 extends over 14 amino acids. Germline CDR1 SGDLS, CDR2 YYNGEE. The protocol was immunoSEQ multiplex PCR, while the TCRdb copy is restricted to in-frame clones and leaves out a portion. The profile shows fewer than 550,000 clones, roughly 79% of them singletons. Sequenced material: PBMCs. The genes are TRBV9 and TRBJ2-5, with D possibly being TRBD1 (5 bases). The clonotype was recovered from a woman aged 40 to 50 in good health. Some clones in this sample may be carry-over from other donors' samples. CDR3 DNA sequence: TGTGCCAGCAGCGTCGACAGAACCCAAGAGACCCAGTACTTC. Translated, it gives CASSVDRTQETQYF.